This TCR beta chain was identified during a study of blood T cell repertoires in COVID-19. Study overall: The origin of the acute and convalescent COVID-19 samples was the United States, Italy and Spain. PBMCs, B-cell-depleted T cells, or T cells provided the cDNA or gDNA that made up the material.

Looked up from germline, CDR1 is SGHDN and CDR2 is FVKESK. The length of the CDR3 is 19 residues. Unmatched junction bases numbered 16, after V lost 3 bases and J lost 3 bases. How the authors handled the data: Cell counts per sample came from amplifying reference gene primers. TCRdb keeps only in-frame clones here, not all; method: immunoSEQ multiplex PCR. V and J calls and clone size are given by that table; D and trimming were obtained from the DNA. The table has over 100,000 clones, just over 85% seen once. The sequence was obtained from a man aged 35-49 years with acute or convalescent COVID-19. The chain employs TRBV14 and TRBJ1-1; the match to TRBD1 covers 10 bases. Sequenced material: peripheral blood. Here the CDR3 reads CASSQSRQGATLGYTEAFF. CDR3 sequence (DNA): TGTGCCAGCAGCCAGTCTCGACAGGGGGCGACTTTAGGGTACACTGAAGCTTTCTTT.